This T cell receptor beta chain was recorded in a study of monozygotic twins with inflammatory bowel disease. Findings of the study overall: Fewer clonotypes were shared with others by IBD patients than by healthy twins, especially with disease activity.

Each sample had eight separate cDNA synthesis reactions. TCRdb reprocessed the 5' RACE reads, keeping one entry per CDR3 protein, no DNA. The clone table shows fewer than 550,000 distinct CDR3 sequences, with the ten largest holding 2.4%. This CDR3 region has 14 residues. Germline V gene data show CDR1 as SGHKS and CDR2 as YYEKEE (reference sequence). On this clonotype: Its antigen is as yet unknown.

This receptor was identified in a human donor with ulcerative colitis or Crohn's disease, or a healthy co-twin of an affected twin (not recorded which). The V call is TRBV5-5, the J call TRBJ2-3. The sample consisted of blood. The CDR3 loop is CASSLVGPTDTQYF.